This entry concerns a single TCR beta chain. This record comes from a study of cytomegalovirus exposure and HLA in healthy donors. Deletions cut 3 bases from V and 3 bases from J, with 10 bases between. Germline V gene data show CDR1 as SGHAT and CDR2 as FQNNGV. This CDR3 contains 14 residues. PCR amplification relied on 60 Vbeta primers (plus 13 Jbeta primers). Generated by immunoSEQ multiplex PCR, the TCRdb table keeps only in-frame clones and is missing some. The profile shows 80,000 to 100,000 clones, approximately 71% of them singletons. The source material was PBMCs. The rearrangement links TRBV11-2 to TRBJ2-3, with a weak D call TRBD2 (6 bases). The receptor comes from a young woman in good health and CMV-seropositive. The CDR3 sequence: CASSFAGPTDTQYF. CDR3 nucleotide sequence: TGTGCCAGCAGCTTTGCGGGGCCTACAGATACGCAGTATTTT. Drawing the rest from reference TRBV11-2 and TRBJ2-3, the complete variable domain is EAGVAQSPRYKIIEKRQSVAFWCNPISGHATLYWYQQILGQGPKLLIQFQNNGVVDDSQLPKDRFSAERLKGVDSTLKIQPAKLEDSAVYLCASSFAGPTDTQYFGPGTRLTVL.